This T cell receptor beta chain originates from a study of T-cell memory formation after mild COVID-19. TCRdb reanalysed the 5' RACE reads using MiXCR and keeps one entry per CDR3 protein. Of 450,000 to 700,000 distinct CDR3 sequences listed, roughly 18% were seen once; the top ten hold 12%. Only a few counts were recorded for this clonotype. V shed 6 bases and J 6 bases; nucleotides not matched to a gene: 6. This CDR3 contains 13 residues. Sequenced material: PBMCs or a T cell subset sorted from them (not recorded which). This chain connects TRBV12-3 or TRBV12-4 to TRBJ2-3; 7 bases are shared with TRBD1. The clonotype originates from an adult woman who had mild COVID-19 (a few samples of this study predate the infection). Cell type and time point are not known. The CDR3 DNA reads TGTGCCAGCAGGCGAGACAGGGTGGATACGCAGTATTTT. As protein: CASRRDRVDTQYF.